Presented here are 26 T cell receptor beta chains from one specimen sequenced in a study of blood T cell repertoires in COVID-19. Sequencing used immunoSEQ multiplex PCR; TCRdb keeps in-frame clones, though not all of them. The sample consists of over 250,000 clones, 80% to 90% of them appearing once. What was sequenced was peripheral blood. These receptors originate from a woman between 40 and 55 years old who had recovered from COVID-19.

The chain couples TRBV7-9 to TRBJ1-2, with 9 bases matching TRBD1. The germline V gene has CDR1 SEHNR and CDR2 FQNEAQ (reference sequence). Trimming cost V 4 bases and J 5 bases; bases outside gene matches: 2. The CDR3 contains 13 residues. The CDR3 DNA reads TGTGCCAGCAGCTGGGGACAGGGATATGGCTACACCTTC. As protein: CASSWGQGYGYTF.

In DNA, the CDR3 is TGCGCCAGCCGTTGGCGAATACGGGACAGTACGGACGGGGAGCTGTTTTTT. As protein: CASRWRIRDSTDGELFF. The chain recombines TRBV5-1 with TRBJ2-2, with TRBD1 matching 7 bases. Germline V lookup: CDR1 SGHRS, CDR2 YFSETQ. J was trimmed by 7 bases and V by 7 bases; bases with no gene match: 19. The CDR3 has 17 amino acids.

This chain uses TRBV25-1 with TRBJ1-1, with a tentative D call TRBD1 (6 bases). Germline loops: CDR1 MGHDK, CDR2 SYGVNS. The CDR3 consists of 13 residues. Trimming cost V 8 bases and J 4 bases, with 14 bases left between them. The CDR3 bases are TGTGCCAGCGGAGGACAGTTATCCACTGAAGCTTTCTTT. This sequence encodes CASGGQLSTEAFF.

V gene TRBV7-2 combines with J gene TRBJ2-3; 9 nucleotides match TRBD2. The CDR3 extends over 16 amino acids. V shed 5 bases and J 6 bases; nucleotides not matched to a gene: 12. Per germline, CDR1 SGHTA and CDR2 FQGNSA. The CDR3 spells CASSLLLRGGVDTQYF. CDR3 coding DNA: TGTGCCAGCAGCCTCCTCCTGCGGGGGGGCGTGGATACGCAGTATTTT.

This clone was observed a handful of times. CDR3 coding DNA: TGTGCCAGCAGCGCCGGACAGGGGCGAGGGACTGAAGCTTTCTTT. It translates to CASSAGQGRGTEAFF. The chain joins TRBV7-2 to TRBJ1-1, with 9 positions matching TRBD1. This CDR3 spans 15 amino acids. Germline V gene data show CDR1 as SGHTA and CDR2 as FQGNSA. V gave up 5 bases and J gave up 5 bases; unmatched junction bases: 9. Based on the CDR3 plus reference TRBV7-2 and TRBJ1-1, the full variable domain is GAGVSQSPSNKVTEKGKDVELRCDPISGHTALYWYRQSLGQGLEFLIYFQGNSAPDKSGLPSDRFSAERTGGSVSTLTIQRTQQEDSAVYLCASSAGQGRGTEAFFGQGTRLTVV.

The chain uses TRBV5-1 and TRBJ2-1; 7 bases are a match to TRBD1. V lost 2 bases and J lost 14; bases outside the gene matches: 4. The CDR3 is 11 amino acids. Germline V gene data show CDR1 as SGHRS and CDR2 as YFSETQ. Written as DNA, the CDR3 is TGCGCCAGCAGCTTAAGGGGGCTTGAGTTCTTC. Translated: CASSLRGLEFF.

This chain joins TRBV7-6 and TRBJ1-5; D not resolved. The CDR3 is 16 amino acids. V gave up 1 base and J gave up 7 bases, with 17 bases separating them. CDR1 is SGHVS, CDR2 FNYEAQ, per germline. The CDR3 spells CASSLVPGEAGQPQHF. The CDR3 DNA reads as TGTGCCAGCAGCTTAGTTCCCGGGGAGGCCGGACAGCCCCAGCATTTT.

The CDR3 loop reads CASSQGRQGGSPLHF. The CDR3 region has the DNA TGTGCCAGCAGCCAAGGACGACAGGGTGGATCACCCCTCCACTTT. This chain connects TRBV3-1 (or the pseudogene TRBV3-2) to TRBJ1-6; 7 bases align to TRBD1. This CDR3 comprises 15 residues. The V gene's germline CDR1 is LGHDT and CDR2 YNNKEL (reference sequence). V lost 1 base, J lost 10 bases, and 7 bases stayed unmatched.

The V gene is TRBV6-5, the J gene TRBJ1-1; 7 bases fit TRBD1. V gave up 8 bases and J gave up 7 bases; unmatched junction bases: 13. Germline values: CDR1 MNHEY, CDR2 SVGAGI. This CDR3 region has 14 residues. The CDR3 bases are TGTGCCAGCGGAATACAGGGGCAAATTGGTGAAGCTTTCTTT. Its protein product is CASGIQGQIGEAFF.

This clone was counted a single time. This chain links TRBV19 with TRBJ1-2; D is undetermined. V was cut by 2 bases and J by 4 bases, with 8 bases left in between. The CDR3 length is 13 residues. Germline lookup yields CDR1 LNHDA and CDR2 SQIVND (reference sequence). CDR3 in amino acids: CASSILGVYGYTF. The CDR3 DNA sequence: TGTGCCAGTAGTATATTGGGAGTCTATGGCTACACCTTC.

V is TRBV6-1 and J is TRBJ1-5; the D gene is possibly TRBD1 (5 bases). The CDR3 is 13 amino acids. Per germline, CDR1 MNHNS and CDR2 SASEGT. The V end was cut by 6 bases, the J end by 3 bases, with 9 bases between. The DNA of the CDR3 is TGTGCCAGCAGCTTGACAGACAATCAGCCCCAGCATTTT. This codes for CASSLTDNQPQHF.

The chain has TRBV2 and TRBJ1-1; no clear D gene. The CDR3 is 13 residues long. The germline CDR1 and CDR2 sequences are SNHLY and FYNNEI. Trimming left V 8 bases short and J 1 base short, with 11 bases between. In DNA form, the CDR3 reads TGTGCCAGCGCGAACGAGGGGAACACTGAAGCTTTCTTT. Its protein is CASANEGNTEAFF. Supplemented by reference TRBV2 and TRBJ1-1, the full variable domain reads EPEVTQTPSHQVTQMGQEVILRCVPISNHLYFYWYRQILGQKVEFLVSFYNNEISEKSEIFDDQFSVERPDGSNFTLKIRSTKLEDSAMYFCASANEGNTEAFFGQGTRLTVV.

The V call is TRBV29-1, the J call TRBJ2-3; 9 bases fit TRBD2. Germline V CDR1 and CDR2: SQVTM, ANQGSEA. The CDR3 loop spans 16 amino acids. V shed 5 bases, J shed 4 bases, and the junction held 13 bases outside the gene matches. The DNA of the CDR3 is TGCAGCGTTTTGGGGCGGGGGGGCCCAGGAGCAGATACGCAGTATTTT. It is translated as CSVLGRGGPGADTQYF.

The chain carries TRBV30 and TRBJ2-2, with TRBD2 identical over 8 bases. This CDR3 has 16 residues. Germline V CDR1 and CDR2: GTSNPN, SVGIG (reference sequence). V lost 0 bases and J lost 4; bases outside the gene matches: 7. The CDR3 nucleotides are TGTGCCTGGAGTGTACGGTCGGGGGGGCCCACCGGGGAGCTGTTTTTT. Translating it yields CAWSVRSGGPTGELFF. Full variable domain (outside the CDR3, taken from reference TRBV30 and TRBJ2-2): SQTIHQWPATLVQPVGSPLSLECTVEGTSNPNLYWYRQAAGRGLQLLFYSVGIGQISSEVPQNLSASRPQDRQFILSSKKLLLSDSGFYLCAWSVRSGGPTGELFFGEGSRLTVL.

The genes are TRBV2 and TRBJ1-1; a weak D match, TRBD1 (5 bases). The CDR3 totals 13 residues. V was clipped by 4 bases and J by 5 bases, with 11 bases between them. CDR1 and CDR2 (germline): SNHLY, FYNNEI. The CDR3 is CASSVRGRTEAFF. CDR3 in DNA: TGTGCCAGCAGTGTACGGGGGAGGACTGAAGCTTTCTTT.

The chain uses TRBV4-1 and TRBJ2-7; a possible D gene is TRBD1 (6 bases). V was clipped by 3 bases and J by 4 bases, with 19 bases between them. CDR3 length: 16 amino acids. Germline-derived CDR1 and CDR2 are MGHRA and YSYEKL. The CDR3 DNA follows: TGCGCCAGCAGCCAGGGGGCTATCGGGGTTGGGTACGAGCAGTACTTC. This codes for CASSQGAIGVGYEQYF.

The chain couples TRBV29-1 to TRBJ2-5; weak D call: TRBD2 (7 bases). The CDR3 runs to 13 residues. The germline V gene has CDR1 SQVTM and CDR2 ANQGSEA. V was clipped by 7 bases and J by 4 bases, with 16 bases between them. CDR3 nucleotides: TGCAGCGGGGAGGGGGGGCTCGGAGAGACCCAGTACTTC. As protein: CSGEGGLGETQYF.

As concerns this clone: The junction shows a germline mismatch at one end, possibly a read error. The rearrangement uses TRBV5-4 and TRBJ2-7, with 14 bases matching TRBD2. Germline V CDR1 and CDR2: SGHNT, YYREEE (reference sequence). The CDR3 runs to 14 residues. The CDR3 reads CASSLGGLAGDHKF. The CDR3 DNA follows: TGTGCCAGCAGCTTGGGGGGACTAGCGGGGGACCACAAATTC.

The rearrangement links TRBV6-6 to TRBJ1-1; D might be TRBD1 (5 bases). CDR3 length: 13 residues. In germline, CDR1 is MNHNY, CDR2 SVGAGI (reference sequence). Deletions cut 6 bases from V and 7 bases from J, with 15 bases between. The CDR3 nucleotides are TGTGCCAGCAGCCTACACCGGGGGGTTGAAGCTTTCTTT. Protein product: CASSLHRGVEAFF.

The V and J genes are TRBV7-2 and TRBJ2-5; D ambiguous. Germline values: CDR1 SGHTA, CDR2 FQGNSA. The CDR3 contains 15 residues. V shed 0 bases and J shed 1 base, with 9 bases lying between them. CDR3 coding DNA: TGTGCCAGCAGCTTAGCGGCGGCAGTCCAAGAGACCCAGTACTTC. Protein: CASSLAAAVQETQYF. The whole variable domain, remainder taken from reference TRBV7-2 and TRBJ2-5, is GAGVSQSPSNKVTEKGKDVELRCDPISGHTALYWYRQSLGQGLEFLIYFQGNSAPDKSGLPSDRFSAERTGGSVSTLTIQRTQQEDSAVYLCASSLAAAVQETQYFGPGTRLLVL.

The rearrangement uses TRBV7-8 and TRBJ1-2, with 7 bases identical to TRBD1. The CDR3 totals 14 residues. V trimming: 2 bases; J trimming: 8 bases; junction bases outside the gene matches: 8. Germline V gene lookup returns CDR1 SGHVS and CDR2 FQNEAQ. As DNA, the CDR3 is TGTGCCAGCAGCTTATCCGGACAGGACGGCGGCTACACCTTC. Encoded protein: CASSLSGQDGGYTF.

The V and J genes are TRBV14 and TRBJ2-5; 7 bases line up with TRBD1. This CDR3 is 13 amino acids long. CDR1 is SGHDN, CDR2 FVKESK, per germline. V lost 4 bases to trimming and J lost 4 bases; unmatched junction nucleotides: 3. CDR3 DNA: TGTGCCAGCAGCCTGACAGGGTCAGAGACCCAGTACTTC. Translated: CASSLTGSETQYF.

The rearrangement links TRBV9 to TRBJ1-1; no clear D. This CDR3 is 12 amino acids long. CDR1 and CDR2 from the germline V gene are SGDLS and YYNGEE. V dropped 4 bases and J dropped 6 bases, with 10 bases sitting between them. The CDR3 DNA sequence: TGTGCCAGCAGCTCCTTGACTGCTGAAGCTTTCTTT. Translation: CASSSLTAEAFF.

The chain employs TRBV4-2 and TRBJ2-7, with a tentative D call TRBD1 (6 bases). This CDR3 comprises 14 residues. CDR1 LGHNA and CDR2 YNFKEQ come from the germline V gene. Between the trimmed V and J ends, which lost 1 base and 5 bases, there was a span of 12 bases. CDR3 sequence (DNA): TGTGCCAGCAGCCAAGGTCAGGGGTACCACGAGCAGTACTTC. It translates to CASSQGQGYHEQYF.

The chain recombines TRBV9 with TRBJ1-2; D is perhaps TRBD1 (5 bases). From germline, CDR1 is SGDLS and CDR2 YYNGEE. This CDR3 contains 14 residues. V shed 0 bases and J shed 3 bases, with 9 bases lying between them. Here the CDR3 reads CASSVEGLDYGYTF. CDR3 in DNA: TGTGCCAGCAGCGTAGAGGGGTTGGACTATGGCTACACCTTC. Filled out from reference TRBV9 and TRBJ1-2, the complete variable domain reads DSGVTQTPKHLITATGQRVTLRCSPRSGDLSVYWYQQSLDQGLQFLIQYYNGEERAKGNILERFSAQQFPDLHSELNLSSLELGDSALYFCASSVEGLDYGYTFGSGTRLTVV.

The CDR3 sequence: CSAGDFYGYTF. For the CDR3, the DNA is TGCAGTGCTGGGGACTTTTATGGCTACACCTTC. This rearrangement joins TRBV20-1 to TRBJ1-2; tentatively, D is TRBD1 (5 bases). Germline V gene sequence: CDR1 DFQATT, CDR2 SNEGSKA (reference sequence). CDR3 length: 11 amino acids. Trimming took 5 bases from V and 5 from J, leaving 9 bases between them.